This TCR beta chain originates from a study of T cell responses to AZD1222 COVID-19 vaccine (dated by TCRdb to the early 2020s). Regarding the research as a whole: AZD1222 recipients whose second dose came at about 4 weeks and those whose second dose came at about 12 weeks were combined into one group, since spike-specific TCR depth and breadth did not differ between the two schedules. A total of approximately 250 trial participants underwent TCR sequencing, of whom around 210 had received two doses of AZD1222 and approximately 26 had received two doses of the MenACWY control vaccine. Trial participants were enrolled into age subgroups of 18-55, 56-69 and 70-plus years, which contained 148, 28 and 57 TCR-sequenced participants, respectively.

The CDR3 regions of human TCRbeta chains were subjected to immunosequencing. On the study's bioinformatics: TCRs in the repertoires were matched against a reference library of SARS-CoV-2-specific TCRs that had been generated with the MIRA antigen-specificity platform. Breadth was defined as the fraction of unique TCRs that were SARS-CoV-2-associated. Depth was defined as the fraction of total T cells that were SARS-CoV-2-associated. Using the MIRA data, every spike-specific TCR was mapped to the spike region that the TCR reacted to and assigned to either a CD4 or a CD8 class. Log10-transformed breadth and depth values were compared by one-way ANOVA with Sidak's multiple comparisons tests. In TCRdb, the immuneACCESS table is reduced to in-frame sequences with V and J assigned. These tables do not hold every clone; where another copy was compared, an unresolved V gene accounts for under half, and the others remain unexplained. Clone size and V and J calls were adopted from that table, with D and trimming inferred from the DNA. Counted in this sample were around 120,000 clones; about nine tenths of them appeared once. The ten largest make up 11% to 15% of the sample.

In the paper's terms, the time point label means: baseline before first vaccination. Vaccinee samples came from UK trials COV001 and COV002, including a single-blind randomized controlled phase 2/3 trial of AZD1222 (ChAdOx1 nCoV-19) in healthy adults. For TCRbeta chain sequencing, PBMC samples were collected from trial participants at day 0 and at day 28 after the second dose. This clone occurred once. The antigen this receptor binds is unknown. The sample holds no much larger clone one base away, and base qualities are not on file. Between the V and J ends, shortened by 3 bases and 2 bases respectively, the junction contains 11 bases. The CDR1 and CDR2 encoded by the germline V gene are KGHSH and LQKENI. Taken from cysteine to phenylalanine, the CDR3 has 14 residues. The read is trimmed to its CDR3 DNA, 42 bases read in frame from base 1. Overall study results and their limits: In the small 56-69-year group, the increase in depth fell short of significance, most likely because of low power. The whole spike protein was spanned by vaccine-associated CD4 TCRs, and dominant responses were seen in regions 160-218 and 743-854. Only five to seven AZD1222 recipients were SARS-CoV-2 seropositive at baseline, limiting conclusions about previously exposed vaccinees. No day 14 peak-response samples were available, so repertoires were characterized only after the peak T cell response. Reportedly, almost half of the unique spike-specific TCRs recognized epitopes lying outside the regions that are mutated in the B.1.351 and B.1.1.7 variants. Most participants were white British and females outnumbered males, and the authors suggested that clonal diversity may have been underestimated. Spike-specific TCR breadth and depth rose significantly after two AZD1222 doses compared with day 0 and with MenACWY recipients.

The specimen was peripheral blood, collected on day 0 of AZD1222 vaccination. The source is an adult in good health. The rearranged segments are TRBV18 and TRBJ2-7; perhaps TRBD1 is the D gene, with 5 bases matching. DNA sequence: TGTGCCAGCTCACCTCAGGGCTATCCCTACGAGCAGTACTTC. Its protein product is CASSPQGYPYEQYF.